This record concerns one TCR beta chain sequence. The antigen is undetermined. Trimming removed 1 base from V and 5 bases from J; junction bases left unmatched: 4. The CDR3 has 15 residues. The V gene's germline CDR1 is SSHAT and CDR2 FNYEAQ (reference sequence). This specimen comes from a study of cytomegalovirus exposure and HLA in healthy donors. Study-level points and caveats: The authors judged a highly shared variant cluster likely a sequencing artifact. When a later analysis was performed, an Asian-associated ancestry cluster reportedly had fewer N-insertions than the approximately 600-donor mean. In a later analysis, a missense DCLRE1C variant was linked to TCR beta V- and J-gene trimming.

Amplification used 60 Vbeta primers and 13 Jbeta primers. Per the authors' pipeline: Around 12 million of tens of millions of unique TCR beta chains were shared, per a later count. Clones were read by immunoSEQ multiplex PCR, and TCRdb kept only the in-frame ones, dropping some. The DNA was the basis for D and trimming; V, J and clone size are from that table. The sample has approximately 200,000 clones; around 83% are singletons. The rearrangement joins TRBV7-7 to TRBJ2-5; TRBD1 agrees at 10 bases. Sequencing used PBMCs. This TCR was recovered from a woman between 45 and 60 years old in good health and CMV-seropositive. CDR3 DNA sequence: TGTGCCAGCAGCTTAGAGACAGGGGGCTTCGAGACCCAGTACTTC. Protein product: CASSLETGGFETQYF.